The text below deals with one T cell receptor beta chain. No antigen is known for it. This sample was taken from a study of graft-versus-host responses after intestinal transplantation. Assay: immunoSEQ multiplex PCR; the TCRdb copy retains only in-frame clones and omits some. Counted here are some 110,000 clones, over 85% occurring once; the ten biggest clones make up 0.2% to 0.25%. CDR3 length equals 13 residues. The germline V and J ends were trimmed by 5 bases and 8 bases, with 12 bases remaining between them. Germline V CDR1 and CDR2: SEHNR, FQNEAQ (reference sequence). Findings and caveats of the study: GvH clonotypes were identified within recipient marrow, with a subset emerging first in ileum or blood.

J is TRBJ1-4 and V is TRBV7-9, with D unresolved. Here the sequenced sample was unstimulated CD4+ T cells sorted from spleen or lymph node cells, taken before transplant. The sequence derives from a human donor who was the organ donor for an intestinal transplant. The CDR3 spells CASSPNPPEKLFF. CDR3 sequence (DNA): TGTGCCAGCAGCCCCAATCCCCCGGAAAAACTGTTTTTT.